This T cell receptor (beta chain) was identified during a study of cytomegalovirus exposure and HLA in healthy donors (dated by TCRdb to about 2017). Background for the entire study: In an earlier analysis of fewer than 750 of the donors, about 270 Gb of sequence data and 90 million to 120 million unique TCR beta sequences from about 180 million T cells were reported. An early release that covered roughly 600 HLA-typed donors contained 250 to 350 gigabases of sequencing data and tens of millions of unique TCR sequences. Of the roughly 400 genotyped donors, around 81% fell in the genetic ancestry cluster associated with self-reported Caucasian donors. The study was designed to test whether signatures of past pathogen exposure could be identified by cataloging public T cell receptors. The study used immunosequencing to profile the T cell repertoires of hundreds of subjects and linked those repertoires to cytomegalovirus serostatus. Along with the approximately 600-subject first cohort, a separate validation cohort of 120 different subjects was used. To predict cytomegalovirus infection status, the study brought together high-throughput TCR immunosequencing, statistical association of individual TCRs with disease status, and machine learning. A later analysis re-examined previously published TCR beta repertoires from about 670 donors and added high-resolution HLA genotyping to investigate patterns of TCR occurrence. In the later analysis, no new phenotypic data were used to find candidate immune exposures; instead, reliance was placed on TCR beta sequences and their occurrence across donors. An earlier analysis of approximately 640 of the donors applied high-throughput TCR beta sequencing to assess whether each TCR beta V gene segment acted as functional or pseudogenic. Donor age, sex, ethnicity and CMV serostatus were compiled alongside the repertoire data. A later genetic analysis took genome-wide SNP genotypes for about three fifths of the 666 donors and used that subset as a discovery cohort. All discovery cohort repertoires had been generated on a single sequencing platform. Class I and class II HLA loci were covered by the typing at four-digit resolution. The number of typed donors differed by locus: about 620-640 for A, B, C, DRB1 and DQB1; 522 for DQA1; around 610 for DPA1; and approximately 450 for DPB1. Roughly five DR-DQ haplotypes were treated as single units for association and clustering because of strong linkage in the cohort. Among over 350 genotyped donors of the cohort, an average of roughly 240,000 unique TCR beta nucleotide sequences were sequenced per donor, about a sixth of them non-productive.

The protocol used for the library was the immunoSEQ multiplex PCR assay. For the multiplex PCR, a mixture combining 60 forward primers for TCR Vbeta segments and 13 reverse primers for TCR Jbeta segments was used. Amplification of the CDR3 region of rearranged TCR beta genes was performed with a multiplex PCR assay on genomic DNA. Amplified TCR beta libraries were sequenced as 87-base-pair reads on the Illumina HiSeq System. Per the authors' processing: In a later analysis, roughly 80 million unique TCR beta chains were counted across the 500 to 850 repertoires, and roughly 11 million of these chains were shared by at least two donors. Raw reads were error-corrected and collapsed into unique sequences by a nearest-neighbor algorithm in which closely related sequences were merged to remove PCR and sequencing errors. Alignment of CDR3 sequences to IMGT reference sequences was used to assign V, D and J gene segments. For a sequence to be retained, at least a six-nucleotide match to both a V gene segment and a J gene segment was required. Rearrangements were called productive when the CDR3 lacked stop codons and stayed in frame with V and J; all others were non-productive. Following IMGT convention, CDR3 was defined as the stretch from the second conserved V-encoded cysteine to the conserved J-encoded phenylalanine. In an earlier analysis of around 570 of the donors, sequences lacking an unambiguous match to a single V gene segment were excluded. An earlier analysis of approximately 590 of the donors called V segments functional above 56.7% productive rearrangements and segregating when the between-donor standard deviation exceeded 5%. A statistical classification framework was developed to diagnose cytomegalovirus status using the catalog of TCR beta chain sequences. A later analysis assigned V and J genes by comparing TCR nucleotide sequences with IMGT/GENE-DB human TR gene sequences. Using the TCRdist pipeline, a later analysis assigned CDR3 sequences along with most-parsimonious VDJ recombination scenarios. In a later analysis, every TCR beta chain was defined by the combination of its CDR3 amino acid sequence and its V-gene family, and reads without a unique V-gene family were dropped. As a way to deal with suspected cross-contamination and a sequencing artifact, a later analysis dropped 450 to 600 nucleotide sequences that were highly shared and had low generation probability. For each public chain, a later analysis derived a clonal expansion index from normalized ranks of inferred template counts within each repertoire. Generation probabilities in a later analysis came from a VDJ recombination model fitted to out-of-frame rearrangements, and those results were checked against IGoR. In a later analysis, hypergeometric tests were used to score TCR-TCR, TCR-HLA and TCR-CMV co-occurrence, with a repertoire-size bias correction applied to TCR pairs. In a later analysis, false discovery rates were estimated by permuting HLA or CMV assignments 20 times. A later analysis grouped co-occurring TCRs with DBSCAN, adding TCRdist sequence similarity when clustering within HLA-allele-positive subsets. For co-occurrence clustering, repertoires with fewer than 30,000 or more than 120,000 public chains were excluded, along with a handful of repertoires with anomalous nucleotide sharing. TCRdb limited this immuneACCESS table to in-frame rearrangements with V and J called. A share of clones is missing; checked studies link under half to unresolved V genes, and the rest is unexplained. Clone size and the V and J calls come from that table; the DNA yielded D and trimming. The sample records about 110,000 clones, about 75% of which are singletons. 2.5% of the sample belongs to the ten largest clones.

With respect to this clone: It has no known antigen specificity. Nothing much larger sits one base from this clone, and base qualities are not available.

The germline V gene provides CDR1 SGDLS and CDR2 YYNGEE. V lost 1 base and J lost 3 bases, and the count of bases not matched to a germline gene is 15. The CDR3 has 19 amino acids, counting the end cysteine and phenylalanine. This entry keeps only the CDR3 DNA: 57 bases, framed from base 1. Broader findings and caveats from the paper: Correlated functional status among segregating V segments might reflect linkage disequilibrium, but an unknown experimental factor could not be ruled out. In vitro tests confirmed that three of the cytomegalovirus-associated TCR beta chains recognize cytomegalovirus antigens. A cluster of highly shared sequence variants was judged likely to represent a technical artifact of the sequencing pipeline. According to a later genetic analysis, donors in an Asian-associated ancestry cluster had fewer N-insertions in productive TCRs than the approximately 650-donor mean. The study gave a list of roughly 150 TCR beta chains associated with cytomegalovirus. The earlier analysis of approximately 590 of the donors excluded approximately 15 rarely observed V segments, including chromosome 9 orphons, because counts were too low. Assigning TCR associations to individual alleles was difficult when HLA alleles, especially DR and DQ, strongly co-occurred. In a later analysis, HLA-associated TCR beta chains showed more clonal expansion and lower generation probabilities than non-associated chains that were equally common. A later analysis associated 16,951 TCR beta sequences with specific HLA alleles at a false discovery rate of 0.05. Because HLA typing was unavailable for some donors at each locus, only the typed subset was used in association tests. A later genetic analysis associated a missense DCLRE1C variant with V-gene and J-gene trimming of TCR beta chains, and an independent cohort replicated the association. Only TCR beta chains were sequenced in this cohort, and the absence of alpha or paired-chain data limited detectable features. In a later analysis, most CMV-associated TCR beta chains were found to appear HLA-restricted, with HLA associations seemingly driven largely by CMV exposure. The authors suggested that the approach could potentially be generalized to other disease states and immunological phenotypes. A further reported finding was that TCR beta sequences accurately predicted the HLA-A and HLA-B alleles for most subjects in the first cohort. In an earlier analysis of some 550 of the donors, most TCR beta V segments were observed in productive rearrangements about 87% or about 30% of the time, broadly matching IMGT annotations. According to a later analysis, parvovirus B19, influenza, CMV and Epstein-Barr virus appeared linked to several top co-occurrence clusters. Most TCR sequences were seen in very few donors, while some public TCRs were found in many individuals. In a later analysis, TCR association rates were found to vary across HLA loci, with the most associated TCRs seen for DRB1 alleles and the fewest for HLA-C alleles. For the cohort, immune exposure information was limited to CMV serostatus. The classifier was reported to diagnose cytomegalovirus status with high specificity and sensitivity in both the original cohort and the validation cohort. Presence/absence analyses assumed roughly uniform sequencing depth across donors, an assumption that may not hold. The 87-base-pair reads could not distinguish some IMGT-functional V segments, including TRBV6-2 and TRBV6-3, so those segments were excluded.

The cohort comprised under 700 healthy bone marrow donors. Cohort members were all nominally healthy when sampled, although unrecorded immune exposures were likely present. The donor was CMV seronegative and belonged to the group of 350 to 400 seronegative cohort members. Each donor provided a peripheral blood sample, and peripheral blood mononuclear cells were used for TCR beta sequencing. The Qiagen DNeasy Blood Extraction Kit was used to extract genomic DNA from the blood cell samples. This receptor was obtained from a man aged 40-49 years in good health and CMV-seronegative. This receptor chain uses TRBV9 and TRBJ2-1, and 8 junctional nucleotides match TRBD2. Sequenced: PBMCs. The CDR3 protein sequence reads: CASSVNPYREGPYYNEQFF. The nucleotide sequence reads TGTGCCAGCAGCGTAAACCCTTACCGGGAGGGCCCCTACTACAATGAGCAGTTCTTC.